This is a list of T cell receptor beta chains from one sample in a study of technical replicates of blood from four donors. Method: immunoSEQ multiplex PCR; TCRdb's copy keeps in-frame clones and lacks some. The sample has approximately 82,000 clones; around nine tenths are singletons. Sequenced sample: T cells isolated from PBMCs. The receptors come from a human donor in good health. Both conserved end residues are part of each CDR3. The D gene is left open where the match is weak. Only some rows state a clone size, as once, few, many or a class for expanded clones.

>TRBV5-1|TRBJ1-6|NA|NA
TGCGCCAGCAGCTTGTTGGCAGGAACAAATTCACCCCTCCACTTT
CASSLLAGTNSPLHF
>TRBV15|TRBJ2-1|NA|NA
TGTGCCACCAGCAGAGGAACTGGAACAGGGCGAGACAATGAGCAGTTCTTC
CATSRGTGTGRDNEQFF
>TRBV11-2|TRBJ1-2|NA|NA
TGTGCCAGCAGCGAGGCACACTATGGCTACACCTTC
CASSEAHYGYTF
>TRBV9|TRBJ1-1|NA|NA
TGTGCCAGCAGCCCCCCCGGGCGGGACGGGACCAGTTTCTTT
CASSPPGRDGTSFF
>TRBV9|TRBJ1-2|NA|TRBD1
TGTGCCAGCAGCGTACTCAGGGGGCCCCTACCTAACTATGGCTACACCTTC
CASSVLRGPLPNYGYTF
>TRBV19|TRBJ1-4|NA|NA
TGTGCCAGTAGCTCAACACGGTGGGCAACAACTAATGAAAAACTGTTTTTT
CASSSTRWATTNEKLFF
>TRBV14|TRBJ1-1|once|TRBD1
TGTGCCAGCAGCCAAACAGGGGGCACTGAAGCTTTCTTT
CASSQTGGTEAFF
>TRBV4-1|TRBJ2-7|NA|TRBD1
TGCGCCAGCAGCCATGGGACAGCCAACTCCTACGAGCAGTACTTC
CASSHGTANSYEQYF
>TRBV27|TRBJ2-2|NA|TRBD2
TGTGCCAGCAGTTTATTCGGGGGGACCGGGGAGCTGTTTTTT
CASSLFGGTGELFF
>TRBV15|TRBJ1-1|NA|TRBD1
TGTGCCACCAGCAACCCGGGACAGGGGGCGAGGGGGACTGAAGCTTTCTTT
CATSNPGQGARGTEAFF
>TRBV29-1|TRBJ1-1|NA|NA
TGCAGCGTTGAACTACTAGGACGGAGCGACACTGAAGCTTTCTTT
CSVELLGRSDTEAFF
>TRBV4-1|TRBJ2-3|NA|TRBD2
TGCGCCAGCAGTCATGCTAGCGGGAGTATCGCAGATACGCAGTATTTT
CASSHASGSIADTQYF
>TRBV2|TRBJ2-4|once|TRBD2
TGTGCCAGCACCTTAGCGGGAGGGCTCAACATTCAGTACTTC
CASTLAGGLNIQYF
>TRBV5-4|TRBJ2-5|once|TRBD1
TGTGCCAGCAGCTTGGTGCAGGGGGCAATCGAGACCCAGTACTTC
CASSLVQGAIETQYF
>TRBV9|TRBJ2-7|NA|NA
TGTGCCAGCAGCGTAGATGGGCGGAGGGGGGGCTTCTCAATCTACGAGCAGTACTTC
CASSVDGRRGGFSIYEQYF
>TRBV7-9|TRBJ2-7|NA|NA
TGTGCCAGCAGCGTAGCAGGGGCCTACGAGCAGTACTTC
CASSVAGAYEQYF
>TRBV20-1|TRBJ2-3|NA|NA
TGCAGTGCTGTCAGGGGAGATACGCAGTATTTT
CSAVRGDTQYF
>TRBV6-5|TRBJ1-1|few|NA
TGTGCCAGCAGTCACGGGGGAGGGACTGAAGCTTTCTTT
CASSHGGGTEAFF
>TRBV5-1|TRBJ2-7|NA|NA
TGCGCCAGCAGCGGCCAAGCGGCCGCCTACGAGCAGTACTTC
CASSGQAAAYEQYF
>TRBV6-6|TRBJ2-7|NA|TRBD2
TGTGCCAGCAGTCCCGGGACTAGTCACGAGCAGTACTTC
CASSPGTSHEQYF
>TRBV9|TRBJ2-1|NA|TRBD1
TGTGCCAGCAGCGTAGTGGGACAGGGGTACAATGAGCAGTTCTTC
CASSVVGQGYNEQFF
>TRBV4-2|TRBJ2-3|NA|TRBD2
TGTGCCAGCAGCCAAGAAACTAGCGGGGGGGCCTGGACAGATACGCAGTATTTT
CASSQETSGGAWTDTQYF
>TRBV5-1|TRBJ2-1|NA|TRBD2
TGCGCCAGCAGCCCCATGTCTAGCGGGGGGGCTCGGGATTACAATGAGCAGTTCTTC
CASSPMSSGGARDYNEQFF
>TRBV30|TRBJ1-2|NA|NA
TGTGCCTGGAGTGTAAAAGGGGCACCCCGGGATGGCTACACCTTC
CAWSVKGAPRDGYTF
>TRBV9|TRBJ2-3|NA|TRBD2
TGTGCCAGCAGTGGTACTAGCGGCCCACCGAGGGATACGCAGTATTTT
CASSGTSGPPRDTQYF